A selection of T cell receptor beta chains follows, all from one sample in a study of T cell responses to AZD1222 COVID-19 vaccine. Profiled with immunoSEQ multiplex PCR; TCRdb holds only in-frame clones, not every one. The sample lists roughly 200,000 clones; about nine tenths were seen once. This specimen was peripheral blood, taken 28 days after the second AZD1222 dose. The origin of the receptors is an adult who received the AZD1222 COVID-19 vaccine. Each CDR3 is given with its conserved first and last residue. The order of the fields is CDR3 protein, CDR3 DNA, J gene, V gene, D gene, clone size. A D gene is named only where the DNA matches it firmly. The listing skips clone size in some rows; elsewhere it reads once, few, many or a size class.

CDR3: CALAGTGKTDTQYF
DNA: TGTGCATTGGCCGGGACAGGCAAAACAGATACGCAGTATTTT
J: TRBJ2-3
V: TRBV7-2
D: TRBD1
size: -

CDR3: CASSPLPTAEEQYF
DNA: TGTGCCAGCTCGCCCCTGCCCACCGCGGAGGAGCAGTACTTC
J: TRBJ2-7
V: TRBV18
D: -
size: -

CDR3: CASGTSGSLGELFF
DNA: TGCGCCAGCGGGACTAGCGGGAGTTTGGGGGAGCTGTTTTTT
J: TRBJ2-2
V: TRBV5-1
D: TRBD2
size: -

CDR3: CASRGTLGGEKLFF
DNA: TGTGCCAGCAGGGGGACACTTGGGGGTGAAAAACTGTTTTTT
J: TRBJ1-4
V: TRBV2
D: -
size: -

CDR3: CATTGGRGDHNEQFF
DNA: TGTGCCACCACGGGCGGGAGGGGTGATCACAATGAGCAGTTCTTC
J: TRBJ2-1
V: TRBV24-1
D: TRBD2
size: once

CDR3: CASSQEFRTGSYNEQFF
DNA: TGTGCCAGCAGCCAAGAATTCAGGACAGGGTCCTACAATGAGCAGTTCTTC
J: TRBJ2-1
V: TRBV3-1/TRBV3-2
D: TRBD1
size: -

CDR3: CARSLELAGTTDTQYF
DNA: TGTGCCAGAAGCTTGGAACTAGCGGGGACCACAGATACGCAGTATTTT
J: TRBJ2-3
V: TRBV5-3
D: TRBD2
size: -

CDR3: CATRTEYNSPLHF
DNA: TGTGCCACACGGACTGAATATAATTCACCCCTCCACTTT
J: TRBJ1-6
V: TRBV25-1
D: -
size: -

CDR3: CASSLTSGLTNTGELFF
DNA: TGTGCCAGCAGCTTAACCTCGGGACTTACGAACACCGGGGAGCTGTTTTTT
J: TRBJ2-2
V: TRBV7-3
D: -
size: -

CDR3: CASSFRGETNNEQFF
DNA: TGTGCCAGCAGCTTTCGGGGGGAGACCAACAATGAGCAGTTCTTC
J: TRBJ2-1
V: TRBV12-1
D: -
size: -

CDR3: CASSTRQGSHYEQYF
DNA: TGTGCCAGCTCTACCCGACAGGGGAGTCACTACGAGCAGTACTTC
J: TRBJ2-7
V: TRBV18
D: TRBD1
size: few

CDR3: CASSPGQAGTDTQYF
DNA: TGTGCTAGCAGCCCGGGACAGGCGGGGACAGATACGCAGTATTTT
J: TRBJ2-3
V: TRBV7-7
D: TRBD1
size: -

CDR3: CASSPENNEQFF
DNA: TGTGCCAGCAGTCCCGAGAACAATGAGCAGTTCTTC
J: TRBJ2-1
V: TRBV12-3/TRBV12-4
D: -
size: -

CDR3: CASSDGTSYEQYF
DNA: TGTGCCAGCAGTGATGGGACTAGCTACGAGCAGTACTTC
J: TRBJ2-7
V: TRBV2
D: TRBD2
size: -

CDR3: CASSFGDREGAEAFF
DNA: TGCGCCAGCAGCTTCGGTGACAGGGAAGGCGCTGAAGCTTTCTTT
J: TRBJ1-1
V: TRBV5-1
D: TRBD1
size: -

CDR3: CASSAYRGGDYGYTF
DNA: TGCGCCAGCAGCGCCTACAGGGGTGGGGACTATGGCTACACCTTC
J: TRBJ1-2
V: TRBV5-1
D: TRBD1
size: -

CDR3: CASSFRRATEAFF
DNA: TGTGCCAGCAGCTTTCGCAGAGCCACTGAAGCTTTCTTT
J: TRBJ1-1
V: TRBV11-3
D: -
size: -

CDR3: CASSPTRTSAETQYF
DNA: TGTGCCAGCAGCCCAACCAGGACTAGCGCGGAGACCCAGTACTTC
J: TRBJ2-5
V: TRBV6-5
D: TRBD2
size: -

CDR3: CASSYSGGTFF
DNA: TGTGCCAGCAGTTACTCAGGAGGAACTTTCTTT
J: TRBJ1-1
V: TRBV6-5
D: -
size: -

CDR3: CASSPRRTDHYGYTF
DNA: TGTGCCAGCTCACCCAGACGGACAGATCACTATGGCTACACCTTC
J: TRBJ1-2
V: TRBV18
D: -
size: once

CDR3: CATSPTSLEQYF
DNA: TGCGCCACCAGCCCTACTTCGTTAGAGCAGTACTTC
J: TRBJ2-7
V: TRBV10-2
D: -
size: -

CDR3: CASSFGAKVGGYTF
DNA: TGTGCCAGCAGCTTTGGAGCCAAGGTTGGGGGCTACACCTTC
J: TRBJ1-2
V: TRBV11-3
D: -
size: -

CDR3: CASSQGLAGQFF
DNA: TGTGCCAGCAGTCAGGGACTAGCGGGGCAGTTCTTC
J: TRBJ2-1
V: TRBV6-6
D: TRBD2
size: -

CDR3: CATRLRGNYGYTF
DNA: TGTGCCACCCGTCTGCGCGGGAACTATGGCTACACCTTC
J: TRBJ1-2
V: TRBV7-3
D: -
size: -

CDR3: CASSPVLGARGAGELFF
DNA: TGTGCCAGCTCACCAGTTTTGGGCGCCCGAGGGGCCGGGGAGCTGTTTTTT
J: TRBJ2-2
V: TRBV18
D: -
size: -

CDR3: CASSFPAGELFF
DNA: TGTGCCAGCAGCTTCCCCGCCGGGGAGCTGTTTTTT
J: TRBJ2-2
V: TRBV3-1/TRBV3-2
D: -
size: -

CDR3: CASSFGTGNQPQHF
DNA: TGTGCCAGCAGTTTTGGGACGGGAAATCAGCCCCAGCATTTT
J: TRBJ1-5
V: TRBV28
D: -
size: -

CDR3: CASSYGGSGYNEQFF
DNA: TGTGCCAGCAGTTACGGCGGGAGTGGGTACAATGAGCAGTTCTTC
J: TRBJ2-1
V: TRBV6-2/TRBV6-3
D: TRBD2
size: -

CDR3: CASSLTPGLAGVEQYF
DNA: TGTGCCAGCAGCTTAACACCGGGACTAGCGGGAGTCGAGCAGTACTTC
J: TRBJ2-7
V: TRBV7-8
D: TRBD2
size: -

CDR3: CAISQPGNTEAFF
DNA: TGTGCCATCAGCCAACCAGGGAACACTGAAGCTTTCTTT
J: TRBJ1-1
V: TRBV10-3
D: -
size: once

CDR3: CASSFYLSGPGNTIYF
DNA: TGTGCCAGCAGTTTTTACCTCAGCGGTCCAGGAAACACCATATATTTT
J: TRBJ1-3
V: TRBV3-1/TRBV3-2
D: -
size: -

CDR3: CAWSKSVHGYTF
DNA: TGTGCCTGGAGTAAGTCAGTCCATGGCTACACCTTC
J: TRBJ1-2
V: TRBV30
D: -
size: once

CDR3: CASKLRGVNTEAFF
DNA: TGTGCCAGCAAGCTTCGGGGCGTGAACACTGAAGCTTTCTTT
J: TRBJ1-1
V: TRBV6-5
D: -
size: -

CDR3: CASSLASSQWQPQHF
DNA: TGTGCCAGCAGCTTGGCCTCCAGTCAGTGGCAGCCCCAGCATTTT
J: TRBJ1-5
V: TRBV5-6
D: -
size: -

CDR3: CASSSGRDSGNTIYF
DNA: TGTGCCAGCAGCTCTGGACGGGACTCTGGAAACACCATATATTTT
J: TRBJ1-3
V: TRBV7-3
D: -
size: -

CDR3: CASSQGPSPKGYGYTF
DNA: TGCGCCAGCAGCCAAGGGCCCAGCCCTAAGGGCTATGGCTACACCTTC
J: TRBJ1-2
V: TRBV4-1
D: -
size: -

CDR3: CASNPPYEQYF
DNA: TGTGCCAGCAACCCCCCCTACGAGCAGTACTTC
J: TRBJ2-7
V: TRBV9
D: -
size: -

CDR3: CATSDFVKGEPGGTQYF
DNA: TGTGCCACCAGTGATTTCGTAAAGGGGGAGCCCGGGGGGACCCAGTACTTC
J: TRBJ2-5
V: TRBV24-1
D: -
size: -

CDR3: CASTEQGTSGMYEQFF
DNA: TGTGCCAGCACCGAACAAGGGACTAGCGGGATGTATGAGCAGTTCTTC
J: TRBJ2-1
V: TRBV11-3
D: TRBD2
size: -

CDR3: CASSFGTGADYGYTF
DNA: TGTGCCAGCAGTTTTGGGACAGGGGCGGACTATGGCTACACCTTC
J: TRBJ1-2
V: TRBV27
D: TRBD1
size: few

CDR3: CASRRGTGTETQYF
DNA: TGCGCCAGCAGACGGGGAACAGGGACAGAGACCCAGTACTTC
J: TRBJ2-5
V: TRBV5-1
D: -
size: -

CDR3: CASSVGDRGAEAFF
DNA: TGTGCCAGCAGCGTAGGGGACAGGGGCGCTGAAGCTTTCTTT
J: TRBJ1-1
V: TRBV9
D: TRBD1
size: -

CDR3: CAWRPWGISYEQYF
DNA: TGTGCCTGGAGACCGTGGGGCATCTCCTACGAGCAGTACTTC
J: TRBJ2-7
V: TRBV30
D: -
size: once

CDR3: CASSLTGERAQYF
DNA: TGCGCCAGCAGCTTGACAGGGGAGAGGGCTCAGTACTTC
J: TRBJ2-4
V: TRBV5-1
D: TRBD1
size: -

CDR3: CASSSRQGQGYTF
DNA: TGTGCCAGCAGTTCCCGACAGGGGCAAGGCTACACCTTC
J: TRBJ1-2
V: TRBV6-2/TRBV6-3
D: TRBD1
size: once

CDR3: CASTSSSYEQYF
DNA: TGTGCCAGCACGTCCAGCTCCTACGAGCAGTACTTC
J: TRBJ2-7
V: TRBV27
D: -
size: -

CDR3: CASSPSEGGNEKLFF
DNA: TGTGCCAGCTCACCCTCGGAGGGGGGTAATGAAAAACTGTTTTTT
J: TRBJ1-4
V: TRBV18
D: -
size: -

CDR3: CASRQNTGGRETQYF
DNA: TGTGCCAGCAGACAAAACACAGGGGGCAGAGAGACCCAGTACTTC
J: TRBJ2-5
V: TRBV6-5
D: TRBD1
size: -

CDR3: CATSRPSGDRVDSYGYTF
DNA: TGTGCCACCAGCAGACCAAGCGGGGACAGGGTTGATAGCTATGGCTACACCTTC
J: TRBJ1-2
V: TRBV15
D: TRBD1
size: -

CDR3: CSAPGGGYTF
DNA: TGCAGTGCCCCCGGAGGTGGCTACACCTTC
J: TRBJ1-2
V: TRBV20-1
D: -
size: -

CDR3: CATSTPLGLAGVIGELFF
DNA: TGTGCCACCAGCACCCCTTTAGGCCTAGCGGGAGTGATCGGGGAGCTGTTTTTT
J: TRBJ2-2
V: TRBV15
D: TRBD2
size: -

CDR3: CAISEHGSSYEQYF
DNA: TGTGCCATCAGTGAGCACGGGAGTTCCTACGAGCAGTACTTC
J: TRBJ2-7
V: TRBV10-3
D: -
size: -

CDR3: CASSLRQGPYEQYF
DNA: TGTGCCAGCAGTTTAAGACAGGGGCCCTACGAGCAGTACTTC
J: TRBJ2-7
V: TRBV28
D: TRBD1
size: once

CDR3: CASSPTGASPLHF
DNA: TGTGCCAGCAGCCCGACAGGGGCCTCACCCCTCCACTTT
J: TRBJ1-6
V: TRBV5-5
D: TRBD1
size: -